Here is one T cell receptor beta chain with its context. The sample belongs to a study of blood T cell repertoires in COVID-19. Study overall: Sites across the United States, Italy and Spain contributed samples from acute and convalescent COVID-19. Sample material is recorded as cDNA or gDNA derived from T cells, B-cell-depleted T cells, or PBMCs.

Generated by immunoSEQ multiplex PCR, the TCRdb table keeps only in-frame clones and is missing some. The repertoire holds under 300,000 clones, with about 88% as singletons. The CDR3 loop spans 13 amino acids. Trimming removed 0 bases at V and 3 bases at J, with 6 bases between. Germline CDR1 reads SGHDT; CDR2 reads YYEEEE. This clonotype was obtained from a woman aged 40 to 50 who had recovered from COVID-19. The rearrangement uses TRBV5-6 and TRBJ2-5; maybe TRBD2 (6 bases). Sequences were obtained from peripheral blood. The CDR3 sequence is CASSLVAEETQYF. Here the CDR3 DNA reads TGTGCCAGCAGCTTGGTAGCGGAAGAGACCCAGTACTTC.